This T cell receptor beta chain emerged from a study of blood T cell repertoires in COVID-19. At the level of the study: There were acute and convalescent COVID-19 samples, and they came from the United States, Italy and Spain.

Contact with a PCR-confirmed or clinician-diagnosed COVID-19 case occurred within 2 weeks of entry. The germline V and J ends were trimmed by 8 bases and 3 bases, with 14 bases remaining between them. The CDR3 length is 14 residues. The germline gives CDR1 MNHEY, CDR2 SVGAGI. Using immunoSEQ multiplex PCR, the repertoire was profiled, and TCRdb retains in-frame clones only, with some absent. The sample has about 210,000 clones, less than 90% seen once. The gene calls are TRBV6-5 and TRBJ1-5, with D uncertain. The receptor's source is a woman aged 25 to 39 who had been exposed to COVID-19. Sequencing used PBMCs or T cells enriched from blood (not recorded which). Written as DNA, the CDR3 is TGTGCCAGCCGAGTTTCTCCTCCCAATCAGCCCCAGCATTTT. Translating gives CASRVSPPNQPQHF.